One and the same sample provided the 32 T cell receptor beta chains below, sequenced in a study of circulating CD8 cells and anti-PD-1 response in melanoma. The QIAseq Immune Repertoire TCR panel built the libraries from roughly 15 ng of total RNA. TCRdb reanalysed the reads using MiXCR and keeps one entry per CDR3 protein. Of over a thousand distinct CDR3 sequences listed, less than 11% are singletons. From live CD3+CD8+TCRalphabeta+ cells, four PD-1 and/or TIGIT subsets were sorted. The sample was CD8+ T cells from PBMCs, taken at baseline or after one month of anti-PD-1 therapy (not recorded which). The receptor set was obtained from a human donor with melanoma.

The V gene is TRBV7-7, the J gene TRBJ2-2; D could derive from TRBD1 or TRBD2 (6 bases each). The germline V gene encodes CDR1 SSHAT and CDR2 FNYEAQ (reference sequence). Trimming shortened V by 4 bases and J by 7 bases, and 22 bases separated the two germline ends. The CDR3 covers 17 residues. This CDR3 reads CASSSEGGPVPHGELFF. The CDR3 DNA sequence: TGTGCCAGCAGCTCAGAGGGGGGCCCCGTCCCCCACGGGGAGCTGTTTTTT.

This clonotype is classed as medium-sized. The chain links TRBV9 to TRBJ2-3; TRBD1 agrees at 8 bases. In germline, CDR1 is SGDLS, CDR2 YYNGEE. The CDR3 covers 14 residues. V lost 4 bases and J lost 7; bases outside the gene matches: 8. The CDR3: CASSPTRGLNTQYF. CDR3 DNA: TGTGCCAGCAGCCCTACCAGGGGGCTAAATACGCAGTATTTT.

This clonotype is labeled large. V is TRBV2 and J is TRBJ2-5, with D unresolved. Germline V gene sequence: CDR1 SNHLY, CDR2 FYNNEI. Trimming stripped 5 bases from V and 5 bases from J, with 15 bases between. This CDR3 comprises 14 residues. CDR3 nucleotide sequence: TGTGCCAGCAGTTCCCGTGTGCCAATGGAGACCCAGTACTTC. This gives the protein CASSSRVPMETQYF.

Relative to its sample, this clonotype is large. CDR3 sequence: CASSLWAGTGNQAYEQYF. CDR3 sequence (DNA): TGTGCCAGCAGTTTATGGGCCGGGACAGGCAATCAAGCCTACGAGCAGTACTTC. V usage is TRBV27 and J usage is TRBJ2-7; TRBD1 matches 8 bases. The CDR3 has 18 amino acids. CDR1 and CDR2 (germline): MNHEY, SMNVEV (reference sequence). V dropped 1 base and J dropped 2; count of bases not matched to a gene: 13.

The CDR3 nucleotides read TGTGCCAGCAGTTACGAGGACGGGTACAATGAGCAGTTCTTC. It codes for CASSYEDGYNEQFF. J is TRBJ2-1 and V is TRBV6-2 or TRBV6-3, with unresolved D. V was pared by 2 bases and J by 4 bases, with 9 bases between. Germline V gene data show CDR1 as MNHEY and CDR2 as SVGEGT. The CDR3 sequence is 14 residues long.

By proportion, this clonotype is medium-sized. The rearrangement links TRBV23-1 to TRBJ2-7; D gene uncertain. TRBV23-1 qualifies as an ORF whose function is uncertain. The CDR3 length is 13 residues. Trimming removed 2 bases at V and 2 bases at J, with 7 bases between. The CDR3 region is CASSQIAAYEQYF. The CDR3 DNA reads TGCGCCAGCAGTCAAATTGCGGCCTACGAGCAGTACTTC.

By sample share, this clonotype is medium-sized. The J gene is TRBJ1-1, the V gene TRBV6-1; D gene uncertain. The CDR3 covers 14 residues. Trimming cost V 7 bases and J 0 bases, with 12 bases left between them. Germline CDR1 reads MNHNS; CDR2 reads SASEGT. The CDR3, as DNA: TGTGCCAGCACCTTTGGGGTTTTGAACACTGAAGCTTTCTTT. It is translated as CASTFGVLNTEAFF.

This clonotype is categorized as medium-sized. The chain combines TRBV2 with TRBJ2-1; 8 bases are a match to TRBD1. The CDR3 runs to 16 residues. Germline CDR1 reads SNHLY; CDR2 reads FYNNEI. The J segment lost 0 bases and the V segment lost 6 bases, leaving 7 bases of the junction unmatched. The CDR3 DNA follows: TGTGCCAGCAGGGCGACAGGGGCGAGCTCCTACAATGAGCAGTTCTTC. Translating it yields CASRATGASSYNEQFF.

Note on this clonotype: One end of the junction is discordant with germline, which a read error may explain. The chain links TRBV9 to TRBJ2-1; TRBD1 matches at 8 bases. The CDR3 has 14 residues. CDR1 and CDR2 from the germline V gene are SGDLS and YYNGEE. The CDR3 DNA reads TGTGCCAGCAAGAGGACAGGGATAGGCAATGAGCAGTCCTTC. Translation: CASKRTGIGNEQSF.

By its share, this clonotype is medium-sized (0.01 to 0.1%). CDR3 in DNA: TGTGCCAGTAGTGCAAAGCTCGGCTACGAGCAGTACTTC. It codes for CASSAKLGYEQYF. The chain has TRBV19 and TRBJ2-7, with D unclear. The CDR3 is 13 amino acids. Germline assignment: CDR1 LNHDA and CDR2 SQIVND (reference sequence). The V end was cut by 5 bases, the J end by 3 bases, with 11 bases between.

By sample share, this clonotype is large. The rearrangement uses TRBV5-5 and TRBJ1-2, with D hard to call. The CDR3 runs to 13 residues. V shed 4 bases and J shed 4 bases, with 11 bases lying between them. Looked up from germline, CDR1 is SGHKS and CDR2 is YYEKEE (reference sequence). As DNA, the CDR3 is TGTGCCAGCAGCCCCCCAGTTGGCTATGGCTACACCTTC. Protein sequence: CASSPPVGYGYTF.

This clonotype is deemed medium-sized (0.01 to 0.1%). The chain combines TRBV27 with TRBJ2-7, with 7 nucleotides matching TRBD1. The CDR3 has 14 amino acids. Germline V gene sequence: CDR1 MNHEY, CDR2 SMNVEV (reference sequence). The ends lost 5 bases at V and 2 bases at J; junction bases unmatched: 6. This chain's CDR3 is CASSTGQIAYEQYF. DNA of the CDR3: TGTGCCAGCAGTACGGGACAGATTGCCTACGAGCAGTACTTC.

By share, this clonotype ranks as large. This CDR3 reads CASSTPTSYEQYF. The CDR3, as DNA: TGTGCCAGCAGCACACCTACTTCCTACGAGCAGTACTTC. The rearrangement uses TRBV9 and TRBJ2-7; the D is unclear. CDR3 length: 13 amino acids. The germline V gene encodes CDR1 SGDLS and CDR2 YYNGEE. Trimming cost V 4 bases and J 1 base, with 9 bases left between them.

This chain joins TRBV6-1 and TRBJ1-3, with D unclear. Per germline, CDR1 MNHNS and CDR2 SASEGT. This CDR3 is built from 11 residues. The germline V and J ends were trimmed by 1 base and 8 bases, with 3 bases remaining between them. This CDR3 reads CASSEVYTIYF. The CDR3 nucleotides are TGTGCCAGCAGTGAAGTGTACACCATATATTTT.

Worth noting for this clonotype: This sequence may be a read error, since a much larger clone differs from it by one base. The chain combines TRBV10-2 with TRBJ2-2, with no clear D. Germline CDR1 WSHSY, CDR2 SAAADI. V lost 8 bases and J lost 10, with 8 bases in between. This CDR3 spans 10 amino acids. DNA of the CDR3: TGCGCCAGCGCCGGGTCGGAGCTGTTTTTT. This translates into CASAGSELFF.

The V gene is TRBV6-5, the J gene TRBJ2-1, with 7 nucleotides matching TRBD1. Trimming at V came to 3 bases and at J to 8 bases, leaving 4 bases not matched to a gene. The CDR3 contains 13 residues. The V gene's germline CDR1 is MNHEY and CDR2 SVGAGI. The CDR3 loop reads CASSYGTAYEQFF. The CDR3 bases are TGTGCCAGCAGTTATGGGACAGCGTATGAGCAGTTCTTC.

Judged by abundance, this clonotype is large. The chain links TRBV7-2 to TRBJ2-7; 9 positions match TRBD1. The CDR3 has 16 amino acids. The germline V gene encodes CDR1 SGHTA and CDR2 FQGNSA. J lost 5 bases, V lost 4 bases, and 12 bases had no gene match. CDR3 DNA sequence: TGTGCCAGCAGCTCCTTTTACGGGACAGGGCTCCACGAGCAGTACTTC. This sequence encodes CASSSFYGTGLHEQYF.

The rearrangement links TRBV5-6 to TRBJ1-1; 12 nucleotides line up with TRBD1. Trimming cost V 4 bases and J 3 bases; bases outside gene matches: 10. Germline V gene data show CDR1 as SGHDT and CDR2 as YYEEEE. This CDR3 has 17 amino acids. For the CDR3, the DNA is TGTGCCAGCAGCATGGGGACAGGGGGCTGGAGGTACACTGAAGCTTTCTTT. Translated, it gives CASSMGTGGWRYTEAFF.

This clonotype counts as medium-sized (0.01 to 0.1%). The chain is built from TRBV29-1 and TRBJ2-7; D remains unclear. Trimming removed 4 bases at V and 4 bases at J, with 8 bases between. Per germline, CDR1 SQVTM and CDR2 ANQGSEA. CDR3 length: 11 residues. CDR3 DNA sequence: TGCAGCGTTGGGACGTCGTACGAGCAGTACTTC. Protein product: CSVGTSYEQYF.

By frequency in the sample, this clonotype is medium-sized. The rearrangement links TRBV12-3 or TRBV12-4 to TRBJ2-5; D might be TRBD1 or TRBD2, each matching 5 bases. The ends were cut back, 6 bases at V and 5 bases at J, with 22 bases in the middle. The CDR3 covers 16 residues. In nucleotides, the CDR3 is TGTGCCAGCAGAACCGGGACGGATCCTAATTGGGAGACCCAGTACTTC. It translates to CASRTGTDPNWETQYF.

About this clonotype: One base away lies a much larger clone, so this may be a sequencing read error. The CDR3, as DNA: TGTGCCAGTAGTACGTTAATCACTGGAAACACCATATATTTT. It codes for CASSTLITGNTIYF. This sequence joins TRBV19 and TRBJ1-3; no clear D gene. Germline lookup yields CDR1 LNHDA and CDR2 SQIVND (reference sequence). With 4 bases removed from V and 2 bases from J, the gap between germline ends came to 9 bases. The CDR3 is 14 amino acids.

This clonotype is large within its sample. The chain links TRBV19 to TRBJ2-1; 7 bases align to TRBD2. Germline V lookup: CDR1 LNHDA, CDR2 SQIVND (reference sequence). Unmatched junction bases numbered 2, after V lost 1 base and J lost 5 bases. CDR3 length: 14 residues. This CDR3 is CASSIGAGDNEQFF. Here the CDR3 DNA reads TGTGCCAGTAGTATAGGGGCGGGGGACAATGAGCAGTTCTTC.

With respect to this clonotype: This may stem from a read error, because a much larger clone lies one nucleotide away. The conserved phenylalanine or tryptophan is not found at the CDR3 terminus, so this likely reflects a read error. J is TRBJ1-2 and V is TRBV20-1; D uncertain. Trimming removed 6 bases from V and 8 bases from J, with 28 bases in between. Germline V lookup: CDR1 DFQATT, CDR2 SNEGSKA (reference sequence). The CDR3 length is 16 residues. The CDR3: CSAPTHLSKAAYGYTL. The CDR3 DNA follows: TGCAGTGCCCCCACCCATTTAAGTAAGGCCGCCTACGGCTACACCCTC.

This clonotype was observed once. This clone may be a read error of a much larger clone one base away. The CDR3 nucleotides are TGCGCCAGCAGCCAAGGTCAAACAGGGTACAATGAGCGGTTCTTC. This gives the protein CASSQGQTGYNERFF. The chain recombines TRBV4-1 with TRBJ2-1; D possibly corresponds to TRBD1 (6 bases). Germline CDR1 reads MGHRA; CDR2 reads YSYEKL. The CDR3 length is 15 residues.

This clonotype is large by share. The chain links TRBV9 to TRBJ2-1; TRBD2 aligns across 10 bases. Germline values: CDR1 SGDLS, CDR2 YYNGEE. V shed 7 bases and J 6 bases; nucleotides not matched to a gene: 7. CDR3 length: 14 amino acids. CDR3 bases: TGTGCCAGCTCGAGGACTAGCGGCTTCAATGAGCAGTTCTTC. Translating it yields CASSRTSGFNEQFF. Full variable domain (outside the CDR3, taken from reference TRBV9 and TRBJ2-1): DSGVTQTPKHLITATGQRVTLRCSPRSGDLSVYWYQQSLDQGLQFLIQYYNGEERAKGNILERFSAQQFPDLHSELNLSSLELGDSALYFCASSRTSGFNEQFFGPGTRLTVL.

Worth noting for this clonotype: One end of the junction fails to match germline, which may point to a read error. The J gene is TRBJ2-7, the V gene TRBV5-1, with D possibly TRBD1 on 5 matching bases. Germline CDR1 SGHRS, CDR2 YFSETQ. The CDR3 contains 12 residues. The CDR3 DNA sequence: TGCGCCAGCGGCTTGCAGGGTTTAGAGCAGTACTTC. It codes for CASGLQGLEQYF.

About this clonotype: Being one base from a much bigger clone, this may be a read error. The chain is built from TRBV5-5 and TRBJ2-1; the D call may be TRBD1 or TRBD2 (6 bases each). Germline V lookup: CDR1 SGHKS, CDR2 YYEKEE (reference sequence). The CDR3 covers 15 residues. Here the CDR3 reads CSSSLQGLPNNEQFF. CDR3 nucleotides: TGTTCCAGCAGTTTACAGGGACTCCCCAACAATGAGCAGTTCTTC.

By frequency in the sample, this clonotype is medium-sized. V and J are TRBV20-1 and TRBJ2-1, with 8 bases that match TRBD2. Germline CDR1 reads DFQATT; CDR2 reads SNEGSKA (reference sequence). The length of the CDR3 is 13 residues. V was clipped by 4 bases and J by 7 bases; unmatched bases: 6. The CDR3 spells CSATSGGLNEQFF. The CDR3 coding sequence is TGCAGTGCTACCAGCGGGGGACTGAATGAGCAGTTCTTC.

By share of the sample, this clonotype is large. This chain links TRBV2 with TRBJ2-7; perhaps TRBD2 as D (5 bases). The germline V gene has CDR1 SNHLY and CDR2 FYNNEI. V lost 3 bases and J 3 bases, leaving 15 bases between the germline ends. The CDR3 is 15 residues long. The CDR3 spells CASSEEVSLNYEQYF. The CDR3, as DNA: TGTGCCAGCAGTGAGGAGGTCAGCCTCAACTACGAGCAGTACTTC.

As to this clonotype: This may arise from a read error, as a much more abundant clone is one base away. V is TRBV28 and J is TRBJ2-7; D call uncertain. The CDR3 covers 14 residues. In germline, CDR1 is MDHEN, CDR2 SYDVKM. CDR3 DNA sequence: TGTGCCAGCAGGGTAAGGGTGGCCTTCTACGGGCAGTACTTC. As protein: CASRVRVAFYGQYF. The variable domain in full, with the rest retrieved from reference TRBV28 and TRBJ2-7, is DVKVTQSSRYLVKRTGEKVFLECVQDMDHENMFWYRQDPGLGLRLIYFSYDVKMKEKGDIPEGYSVSREKKERFSLILESASTNQTSMYLCASRVRVAFYGQYFGPGTRLTVT.

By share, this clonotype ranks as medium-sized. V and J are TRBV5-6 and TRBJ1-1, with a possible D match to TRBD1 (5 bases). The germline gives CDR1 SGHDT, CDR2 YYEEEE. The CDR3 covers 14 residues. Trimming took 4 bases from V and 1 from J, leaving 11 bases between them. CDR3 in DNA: TGTGCCAGCAGCCTGCCCAGGGAGAACACTGAAGCTTTCTTT. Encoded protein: CASSLPRENTEAFF.

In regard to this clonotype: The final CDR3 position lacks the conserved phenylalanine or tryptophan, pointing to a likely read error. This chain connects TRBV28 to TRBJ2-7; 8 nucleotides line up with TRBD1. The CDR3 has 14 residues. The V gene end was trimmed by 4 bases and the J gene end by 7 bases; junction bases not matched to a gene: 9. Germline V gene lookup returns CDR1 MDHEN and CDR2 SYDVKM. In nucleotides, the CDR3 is TGTGCCAGCAGTTCCATACGGACAGGGAGGGAGCAGTACCTC. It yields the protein CASSSIRTGREQYL.